The T cell receptor (beta chain) under discussion was sequenced for a study of blood T cell repertoires in COVID-19. As for the study in general: Samples of COVID-19 (acute and convalescent) were obtained from the United States, Italy and Spain. From T cells, B-cell-depleted T cells, or PBMCs came the material, which was cDNA or gDNA.

In the source study's methods: Amplification with reference gene primers provided the estimates of nucleated cell counts. Generated by immunoSEQ multiplex PCR, the TCRdb table keeps only in-frame clones and is missing some. Clonal size and the V and J genes are those of that table, whereas D and trimming came from the DNA. The sample has tens of thousands of clones; over 75% are singletons. V shed 7 bases, J shed 5 bases, and the junction held 8 bases outside the gene matches. Germline CDR1 and CDR2: LNHDA and SQIVND (reference sequence). The CDR3 length is 14 residues. V and J are TRBV19 and TRBJ2-5; TRBD1 matches 9 bases. The sample consisted of peripheral blood. The TCR was taken from a human donor in a cohort sampled during active COVID-19. The donor label of this sample is uncertain. CDR3 coding DNA: TGTGCCAGTACCGACAGGGGGTTCGGTGAGACCCAGTACTTC. Its translation: CASTDRGFGETQYF.